A selection of T cell receptor beta chains follows, all from one sample in a study of blood T cell repertoires in COVID-19. Only in-frame clones appear in the TCRdb table, and some are missing; sequencing was by immunoSEQ multiplex PCR. The profile shows 250,000 to 400,000 clones, around 88% of them singletons. Sequencing was carried out using peripheral blood. These receptors were taken from a woman in her 30s with COVID-19, enrolled during active disease. Both conserved end residues are part of each CDR3. A D gene is named only where the DNA matches it firmly. Part of the rows lack a size; the others show once, few, many or a class for expanded clones.

V gene: TRBV18
J gene: TRBJ2-3
clone size: .
D gene: TRBD1
CDR3 protein: CASSRNGGQGGDTQYF
CDR3 DNA: TGTGCCAGCTCTCGAAATGGAGGACAGGGAGGAGATACGCAGTATTTT

V gene: TRBV4-3
J gene: TRBJ1-4
clone size: .
D gene: .
CDR3 protein: CASSQDVAAGGEKLFF
CDR3 DNA: TGCGCCAGCAGCCAAGATGTGGCCGCGGGGGGTGAAAAACTGTTTTTT

V gene: TRBV3-1/TRBV3-2
J gene: TRBJ2-3
clone size: .
D gene: .
CDR3 protein: CASSGTVSFDTQYF
CDR3 DNA: TGTGCCAGCAGTGGGACTGTCTCCTTCGATACGCAGTATTTT

V gene: TRBV10-3
J gene: TRBJ1-1
clone size: once
D gene: .
CDR3 protein: CAISESGTPNTEAFF
CDR3 DNA: TGTGCCATCAGTGAGTCGGGCACGCCGAACACTGAAGCTTTCTTT

V gene: TRBV2
J gene: TRBJ2-7
clone size: .
D gene: TRBD1
CDR3 protein: CASYPLLTRTGEGEQYF
CDR3 DNA: TGTGCCAGCTACCCTCTCCTGACCAGGACAGGGGAGGGCGAGCAGTACTTC

V gene: TRBV27
J gene: TRBJ1-5
clone size: .
D gene: TRBD1
CDR3 protein: CASSSSQGRINQPQHF
CDR3 DNA: TGTGCCAGCAGTTCATCACAGGGGCGCATCAATCAGCCCCAGCATTTT

V gene: TRBV29-1
J gene: TRBJ1-3
clone size: many
D gene: .
CDR3 protein: CSVEDHEGGISGNTIYF
CDR3 DNA: TGCAGCGTTGAAGATCATGAGGGGGGGATCTCTGGAAACACCATATATTTT

V gene: TRBV7-9
J gene: TRBJ2-7
clone size: .
D gene: .
CDR3 protein: CASSRGIREYF
CDR3 DNA: TGTGCCAGCAGCCGCGGAATCAGGGAGTACTTC

V gene: TRBV29-1
J gene: TRBJ2-7
clone size: few
D gene: .
CDR3 protein: CSVRLDYSYEQYF
CDR3 DNA: TGCAGCGTTAGGCTTGACTACTCCTACGAGCAGTACTTC

V gene: TRBV7-9
J gene: TRBJ2-3
clone size: few
D gene: .
CDR3 protein: CASSPSSSTDTQYF
CDR3 DNA: TGTGCCAGCAGCCCCTCCTCTAGCACAGATACGCAGTATTTT

V gene: TRBV6-6
J gene: TRBJ1-2
clone size: .
D gene: TRBD1
CDR3 protein: CASSRDRDYGYTF
CDR3 DNA: TGTGCCAGCAGTCGGGACAGGGACTATGGCTACACCTTC

V gene: TRBV5-1
J gene: TRBJ2-4
clone size: .
D gene: .
CDR3 protein: CASSPGVDRAYIQYF
CDR3 DNA: TGCGCCAGCAGCCCGGGGGTCGACAGGGCATACATTCAGTACTTC

V gene: TRBV5-8
J gene: TRBJ2-3
clone size: .
D gene: TRBD1
CDR3 protein: CASIWAGGPTDTQYF
CDR3 DNA: TGTGCCAGCATATGGGCAGGGGGCCCCACGGATACGCAGTATTTT

V gene: TRBV14
J gene: TRBJ2-6
clone size: once
D gene: .
CDR3 protein: CASSQNIRANVLTF
CDR3 DNA: TGTGCCAGCAGCCAAAATATAAGGGCCAACGTCCTGACTTTC

V gene: TRBV11-2
J gene: TRBJ1-1
clone size: .
D gene: TRBD1
CDR3 protein: CASSLGKGQGSEAFF
CDR3 DNA: TGTGCCAGCAGCTTAGGTAAGGGACAGGGCAGTGAAGCTTTCTTT

V gene: TRBV9
J gene: TRBJ2-5
clone size: .
D gene: TRBD2
CDR3 protein: CASSVVAGQTQYF
CDR3 DNA: TGTGCCAGCAGCGTAGTAGCGGGTCAGACCCAGTACTTC

V gene: TRBV28
J gene: TRBJ1-2
clone size: .
D gene: .
CDR3 protein: CAGGAQGYGYTF
CDR3 DNA: TGTGCCGGGGGGGCGCAGGGCTATGGCTACACCTTC

V gene: TRBV9
J gene: TRBJ1-1
clone size: .
D gene: .
CDR3 protein: CASSGIQVGRGTEAFF
CDR3 DNA: TGTGCCAGCAGCGGGATACAGGTGGGGCGTGGCACTGAAGCTTTCTTT

V gene: TRBV6-1
J gene: TRBJ2-5
clone size: .
D gene: TRBD2
CDR3 protein: CASSEEGLALETQYF
CDR3 DNA: TGTGCCAGCAGTGAAGAGGGACTAGCTCTGGAGACCCAGTACTTC

V gene: TRBV19
J gene: TRBJ1-5
clone size: .
D gene: .
CDR3 protein: CASSIRTDNQPQHF
CDR3 DNA: TGTGCCAGTAGTATTAGGACAGACAATCAGCCCCAGCATTTT

V gene: TRBV11-3
J gene: TRBJ2-5
clone size: .
D gene: TRBD2
CDR3 protein: CASSFGLAGGYQETQYF
CDR3 DNA: TGTGCCAGCAGCTTCGGACTAGCGGGGGGGTATCAAGAGACCCAGTACTTC

V gene: TRBV2
J gene: TRBJ1-2
clone size: once
D gene: .
CDR3 protein: CASTGQGYGYTF
CDR3 DNA: TGTGCCAGCACTGGGCAGGGCTATGGCTACACCTTC

V gene: TRBV28
J gene: TRBJ2-2
clone size: .
D gene: .
CDR3 protein: CASSRGNTGELFF
CDR3 DNA: TGTGCCAGCAGTAGGGGGAACACCGGGGAGCTGTTTTTT

V gene: TRBV3-1/TRBV3-2
J gene: TRBJ2-5
clone size: .
D gene: .
CDR3 protein: CASSPRRGQETQYF
CDR3 DNA: TGTGCCAGCAGCCCCCGCCGGGGGCAAGAGACCCAGTACTTC

V gene: TRBV6-5
J gene: TRBJ1-1
clone size: .
D gene: TRBD1
CDR3 protein: CASSPDRDYTEAFF
CDR3 DNA: TGTGCCAGCAGTCCGGACAGGGATTACACTGAAGCTTTCTTT

V gene: TRBV28
J gene: TRBJ1-2
clone size: .
D gene: .
CDR3 protein: CASSTGERGYTF
CDR3 DNA: TGTGCCAGCAGTACGGGAGAGCGGGGCTACACCTTC

V gene: TRBV4-3
J gene: TRBJ2-1
clone size: .
D gene: TRBD1
CDR3 protein: CASSQIGTVYNEQFF
CDR3 DNA: TGCGCCAGCAGCCAAATTGGGACAGTCTACAATGAGCAGTTCTTC

V gene: TRBV5-5
J gene: TRBJ1-5
clone size: .
D gene: TRBD1
CDR3 protein: CASSAGQRNQPQHF
CDR3 DNA: TGTGCCAGCAGCGCGGGACAGCGCAATCAGCCCCAGCATTTT

V gene: TRBV18
J gene: TRBJ2-3
clone size: once
D gene: TRBD1
CDR3 protein: CASSPTAGGGTDTQYF
CDR3 DNA: TGTGCCAGCTCACCTACGGCAGGGGGAGGCACAGATACGCAGTATTTT

V gene: TRBV5-6
J gene: TRBJ2-5
clone size: .
D gene: TRBD1
CDR3 protein: CASSSPTGGKETQYF
CDR3 DNA: TGTGCCAGCAGCTCGCCGACAGGGGGCAAAGAGACCCAGTACTTC

V gene: TRBV19
J gene: TRBJ2-1
clone size: .
D gene: .
CDR3 protein: CASSILGEQFF
CDR3 DNA: TGTGCCAGTAGTATTCTCGGTGAGCAGTTCTTC

V gene: TRBV10-1
J gene: TRBJ2-2
clone size: .
D gene: .
CDR3 protein: CASSEWAGPTTGELFF
CDR3 DNA: TGCGCCAGCAGTGAGTGGGCAGGGCCCACCACCGGGGAGCTGTTTTTT

V gene: TRBV4-1
J gene: TRBJ2-2
clone size: .
D gene: .
CDR3 protein: CASRRPGAGTGELFF
CDR3 DNA: TGCGCCAGCAGACGTCCGGGAGCGGGCACCGGGGAGCTGTTTTTT

V gene: TRBV5-5
J gene: TRBJ1-1
clone size: .
D gene: TRBD1
CDR3 protein: CASWTGWQVDTEAFF
CDR3 DNA: TGTGCCAGCTGGACAGGGTGGCAGGTTGACACTGAAGCTTTCTTT

V gene: TRBV19
J gene: TRBJ1-5
clone size: once
D gene: TRBD1
CDR3 protein: CASSQMDRGDQPQHF
CDR3 DNA: TGTGCCAGTAGCCAGATGGACAGGGGGGATCAGCCCCAGCATTTT

V gene: TRBV5-1
J gene: TRBJ2-7
clone size: .
D gene: TRBD1
CDR3 protein: CASSYRDSSYEQYF
CDR3 DNA: TGCGCCAGCAGCTATAGGGACAGCTCCTACGAGCAGTACTTC

V gene: TRBV14
J gene: TRBJ1-2
clone size: .
D gene: .
CDR3 protein: CASSRTAWTYGYTF
CDR3 DNA: TGTGCCAGCAGCCGGACAGCGTGGACTTATGGCTACACCTTC

V gene: TRBV27
J gene: TRBJ1-6
clone size: .
D gene: .
CDR3 protein: CASSPRGGSSYNSPLHF
CDR3 DNA: TGTGCCAGCAGCCCCCGGGGAGGCAGCTCCTATAATTCACCCCTCCACTTT

V gene: TRBV21-1
J gene: TRBJ2-1
clone size: once
D gene: .
CDR3 protein: CASSKVERGTYNEQFF
CDR3 DNA: TGTGCCAGCAGCAAAGTCGAGCGGGGGACCTACAATGAGCAGTTCTTC

V gene: TRBV11-2
J gene: TRBJ1-2
clone size: .
D gene: TRBD1
CDR3 protein: CASSSTWGQSTYGYTF
CDR3 DNA: TGTGCCAGCAGCTCGACTTGGGGACAGTCAACCTATGGCTACACCTTC

V gene: TRBV4-1
J gene: TRBJ1-1
clone size: .
D gene: .
CDR3 protein: CASSQVYRGGMNTEAFF
CDR3 DNA: TGCGCCAGCAGCCAAGTTTATCGAGGGGGTATGAACACTGAAGCTTTCTTT

V gene: TRBV7-9
J gene: TRBJ1-6
clone size: .
D gene: .
CDR3 protein: CASSLSRGSGSPLHF
CDR3 DNA: TGTGCCAGCAGCTTATCGCGGGGTAGTGGTTCACCCCTCCACTTT

V gene: TRBV2
J gene: TRBJ2-7
clone size: .
D gene: .
CDR3 protein: CASQTGGQSTYEQYF
CDR3 DNA: TGTGCCAGCCAAACCGGCGGACAGAGCACCTACGAGCAGTACTTC

V gene: TRBV19
J gene: TRBJ1-3
clone size: .
D gene: TRBD1
CDR3 protein: CASSIVGQGSGNTIYF
CDR3 DNA: TGTGCCAGTAGTATAGTAGGACAGGGCTCTGGAAACACCATATATTTT

V gene: TRBV13
J gene: TRBJ2-1
clone size: .
D gene: TRBD1
CDR3 protein: CASMPRGIDNEQFF
CDR3 DNA: TGTGCCAGCATGCCCAGGGGGATCGACAATGAGCAGTTCTTC

V gene: TRBV2
J gene: TRBJ2-7
clone size: .
D gene: TRBD1
CDR3 protein: CATQGGSAYEQYF
CDR3 DNA: TGTGCCACCCAAGGGGGCAGCGCCTACGAGCAGTACTTC

V gene: TRBV3-1/TRBV3-2
J gene: TRBJ1-4
clone size: .
D gene: .
CDR3 protein: CASSQGISEKLFF
CDR3 DNA: TGTGCCAGCAGCCAAGGTATTAGCGAAAAACTGTTTTTT

V gene: TRBV14
J gene: TRBJ1-3
clone size: once
D gene: .
CDR3 protein: CASSQWGGNTIYF
CDR3 DNA: TGTGCCAGCAGCCAGTGGGGCGGAAACACCATATATTTT

V gene: TRBV19
J gene: TRBJ2-5
clone size: .
D gene: TRBD1
CDR3 protein: CASSMTGTVIQTQYF
CDR3 DNA: TGTGCCAGTAGTATGACAGGGACCGTCATACAGACCCAGTACTTC